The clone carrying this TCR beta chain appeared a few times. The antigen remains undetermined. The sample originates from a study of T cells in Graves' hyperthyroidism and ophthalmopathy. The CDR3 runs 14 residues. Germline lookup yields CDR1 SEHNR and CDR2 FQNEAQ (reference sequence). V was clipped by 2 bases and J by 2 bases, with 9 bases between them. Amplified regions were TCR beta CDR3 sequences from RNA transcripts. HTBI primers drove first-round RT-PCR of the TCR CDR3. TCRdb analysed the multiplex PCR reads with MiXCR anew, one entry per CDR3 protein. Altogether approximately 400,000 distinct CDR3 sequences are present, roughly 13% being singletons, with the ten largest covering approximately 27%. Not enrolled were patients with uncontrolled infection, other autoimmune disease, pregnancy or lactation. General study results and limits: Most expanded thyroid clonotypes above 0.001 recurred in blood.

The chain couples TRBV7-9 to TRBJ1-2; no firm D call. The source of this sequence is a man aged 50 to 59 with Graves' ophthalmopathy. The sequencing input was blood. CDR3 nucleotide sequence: TGTGCCAGCAGCTTATGGGAGCAGAACTATGGCTACACCTTC. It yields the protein CASSLWEQNYGYTF.